This TCR beta chain was identified in a study of graft-versus-host responses after intestinal transplantation. Study results and limitations: Investigators detected GvH clones in recipient marrow, with some emerging earlier in ileum or blood. Early post-transplant declines in HvG were associated with peak levels of circulating GvH clones.

A word on this clone: What it binds is unknown.

Assay: immunoSEQ multiplex PCR; the TCRdb copy retains only in-frame clones and omits some. The data hold fewer than 50,000 clones, with roughly 80% observed a single time. The source was unstimulated CD4+ T cells sorted from spleen or lymph node cells, collected before transplant. The TCR comes from a human donor who was the organ donor for an intestinal transplant.

CDR3 loop: CASSLGARNIQYF. DNA of the CDR3: TGTGCCAGCAGCTTGGGGGCGCGGAACATTCAGTACTTC. The chain joins TRBV5-5 to TRBJ2-4; D is unresolved. Germline lookup yields CDR1 SGHKS and CDR2 YYEKEE (reference sequence). CDR3 length: 13 amino acids. Trimming shortened V by 0 bases and J by 7 bases, and 8 bases separated the two germline ends. Using reference TRBV5-5 and TRBJ2-4 for the parts outside the CDR3, the full variable domain is DAGVTQSPTHLIKTRGQQVTLRCSPISGHKSVSWYQQVLGQGPQFIFQYYEKEERGRGNFPDRFSARQFPNYSSELNVNALLLGDSALYLCASSLGARNIQYFGAGTRLSVL.